These 7 T cell receptor beta chains came from one sample sequenced in a study of siplizumab effects on memory and regulatory T cells. TCRdb's copy holds only in-frame clones and misses some; the assay was immunoSEQ multiplex PCR. The sample holds 62,000 or so clones, over 65% seen once. The specimen was memory CD4+ T cells sorted from blood. The receptors here all came from a human donor in good health.

V is TRBV21-1 and J is TRBJ1-2; TRBD1, the table's D call, lacks a check against the DNA. TRBV21-1 corresponds to a pseudogene. The CDR3 has 16 residues. The CDR3 nucleotides are TGTGCCAGCACCCGAGGACAGGGGTTTACTAACTATGGCTACACCTTC. Amino acid sequence: CASTRGQGFTNYGYTF.

This chain connects TRBV5-8 to TRBJ2-5; no clear D gene. Trimming shortened V by 1 base and J by 1 base, and 8 bases separated the two germline ends. Germline assignment: CDR1 SGHTS and CDR2 YDEGEE. The CDR3 loop spans 14 amino acids. The CDR3 coding sequence is TGTGCCAGCAGCTTGCAGACCCTCCAAGAGACCCAGTACTTC. Translating it yields CASSLQTLQETQYF.

This clone was seen more than once but under ten times. The gene calls are TRBV10-3 and TRBJ1-1; no clear D gene. V was clipped by 6 bases and J by 4 bases, with 12 bases between them. There are 13 residues in the CDR3. CDR1 ENHRY and CDR2 SYGVKD come from the germline V gene. The CDR3, as DNA: TGTGCCATCAGGAAAGGTGTGGTCACTGAAGCTTTCTTT. It specifies CAIRKGVVTEAFF.

J is TRBJ2-3 and V is TRBV12-5; D uncertain. Germline assignment: CDR1 LGHNT and CDR2 FRNRAP. The CDR3 spans 15 residues. The V end lost 7 bases, the J end lost 3 bases, and 17 bases lay between the germline ends. CDR3 protein: CASASDSVFTDTQYF. DNA of the CDR3: TGTGCTAGTGCCTCCGACTCGGTCTTTACAGATACGCAGTATTTT.

The V call is TRBV6-6, the J call TRBJ1-1; D ambiguous. Per germline, CDR1 MNHNY and CDR2 SVGAGI (reference sequence). This CDR3 comprises 13 residues. Deletions cut 0 bases from V and 1 base from J, with 3 bases between. CDR3 nucleotides: TGTGCCAGCAGTTACTCGTGGAACACTGAAGCTTTCTTT. It yields the protein CASSYSWNTEAFF.

V is TRBV7-9 and J is TRBJ2-4, with D unclear. Germline CDR1 and CDR2: SEHNR and FQNEAQ (reference sequence). CDR3 length: 12 residues. The V end was cut by 5 bases, the J end by 8 bases, with 10 bases between. CDR3 sequence: CASSPESDIQYF. The DNA of the CDR3 is TGTGCCAGCAGCCCCGAGTCTGACATTCAGTACTTC.

V gene TRBV6-1 combines with J gene TRBJ2-7; 10 bases agree with TRBD1. Looked up from germline, CDR1 is MNHNS and CDR2 is SASEGT. The CDR3 is 15 amino acids. V lost 7 bases and J lost 5; bases outside the gene matches: 11. CDR3 in DNA: TGTGCCAGCAATTTACCGGGACAGGGGCGCCACGAGCAGTACTTC. Translating gives CASNLPGQGRHEQYF.